Shown below are 18 T cell receptor beta chains from a single sample sequenced in a study of T-cell memory formation after mild COVID-19. MiXCR, applied by TCRdb to the 5' RACE reads, yields one record per CDR3 protein. The sample lists 100,000 to 130,000 distinct CDR3 sequences; around an eighth were seen once. Material for sequencing was PBMCs or a T cell subset sorted from them (not recorded which). The receptors originated from a man between 18 and 35 years old who had mild COVID-19 (a few samples of this study predate the infection). Cell type and time point are not known.

V gene TRBV5-6 combines with J gene TRBJ1-1, with TRBD1 matching 7 bases. J lost 4 bases, V lost 4 bases, and 13 bases had no gene match. Germline CDR1 is SGHDT and CDR2 is YYEEEE. This CDR3 region has 16 residues. The DNA of the CDR3 is TGTGCCAGCAGCCTCGACAGGGTGGGAGTTTCCACTGAAGCTTTCTTT. As protein: CASSLDRVGVSTEAFF.

This clonotype has a count of ten or more. The gene calls are TRBV18 and TRBJ2-1; D possibly uses TRBD1 or TRBD2 (5 bases each). There are 14 residues in the CDR3. CDR1 is KGHSH, CDR2 LQKENI, per germline. The V gene lost 2 bases and the J gene lost 0 bases, with 5 bases spanning the gap. CDR3 nucleotides: TGTGCCAGCTCACCAGGGGGCTCCTACAATGAGCAGTTCTTC. It encodes CASSPGGSYNEQFF.

The J gene is TRBJ2-5, the V gene TRBV20-1, with unresolved D. There are 14 residues in the CDR3. Germline-derived CDR1 and CDR2 are DFQATT and SNEGSKA (reference sequence). Trimming stripped 6 bases from V and 5 bases from J, with 19 bases between. The CDR3 loop is CSAPLGIFEETQYF. Here the CDR3 DNA reads TGCAGTGCCCCTCTTGGGATATTCGAGGAGACCCAGTACTTC.

This clonotype showed up many times. V gene TRBV20-1 combines with J gene TRBJ1-2; 9 positions agree with TRBD1. CDR1 is DFQATT, CDR2 SNEGSKA, per germline (reference sequence). Losses at the gene ends were 6 bases for V and 0 bases for J; bases not matched to a gene: 8. The CDR3 consists of 15 residues. The CDR3, as DNA: TGCAGTGCCCCCACAGGGGGCTCAGCTAACTATGGCTACACCTTC. Translation gives CSAPTGGSANYGYTF.

There are a few counts of this clonotype. For the CDR3, the DNA is TGTGCCAGCAGCTTTCCAGGACGGAACATTCAGTACTTC. Residues: CASSFPGRNIQYF. The chain joins TRBV5-6 to TRBJ2-4; D gene ambiguous. Germline lookup yields CDR1 SGHDT and CDR2 YYEEEE. The CDR3 totals 13 residues. Trimming pared 2 bases from V and 7 bases from J, leaving 10 bases between.

In this sample, this clonotype turned up a few times. This chain links TRBV24-1 with TRBJ1-6; TRBD1 agrees at 10 bases. Unmatched junction bases numbered 12, after V lost 3 bases and J lost 8 bases. CDR1 is KGHDR and CDR2 is SFDVKD in the germline V gene. This CDR3 region has 18 residues. Written as DNA, the CDR3 is TGTGCCACCAGTGATCCCATGGCCCGACAGGGGGCGCATTCACCCCTCCACTTT. This encodes CATSDPMARQGAHSPLHF.

This sequence joins TRBV4-3 and TRBJ2-2, with D unresolved. V lost 4 bases to trimming and J lost 0 bases, with 18 bases between them. This CDR3 comprises 18 residues. Germline V gene data show CDR1 as LGHNA and CDR2 as YSLEER. The CDR3 is CASSPWEGLIANTGELFF. The DNA for the CDR3 is TGCGCCAGCAGCCCGTGGGAAGGGCTTATCGCGAACACCGGGGAGCTGTTTTTT.

This clonotype has a handful of counts. This chain uses TRBV19 with TRBJ2-1; 13 bases agree with TRBD2. This CDR3 spans 15 amino acids. Germline assignment: CDR1 LNHDA and CDR2 SQIVND (reference sequence). V lost 9 bases and J lost 8; bases outside the gene matches: 10. In nucleotides, the CDR3 is TGTGCCAGCCAGGGAACTAGCGGGGGGGCCTATGAGCAGTTCTTC. Its protein product is CASQGTSGGAYEQFF.

This clonotype was recorded a few times. This chain joins TRBV6-2 or TRBV6-3 and TRBJ2-4; TRBD1 might be the D (5 bases). Germline CDR1 and CDR2: MNHEY and SVGEGT. Trimming removed 2 bases at V and 5 bases at J, with 7 bases between. The CDR3 totals 13 residues. The CDR3 DNA reads TGTGCCAGCAGTTACGCAGGGCAAAACATTCAGTACTTC. Its translation: CASSYAGQNIQYF.

In its sample, this clonotype was seen a few times. The chain joins TRBV19 to TRBJ2-3, with a possible D match to TRBD1 (5 bases). The CDR3 totals 15 residues. Germline CDR1 and CDR2: LNHDA and SQIVND (reference sequence). Trimming stripped 10 bases from V and 3 bases from J, with 20 bases between. The chain's CDR3 is CATTLAQGNTDTQYF. DNA of the CDR3: TGTGCCACCACACTCGCGCAGGGTAATACAGATACGCAGTATTTT. Full variable domain (rest looked up from reference TRBV19 and TRBJ2-3): DGGITQSPKYLFRKEGQNVTLSCEQNLNHDAMYWYRQDPGQGLRLIYYSQIVNDFQKGDIAEGYSVSREKKESFPLTVTSAQKNPTAFYLCATTLAQGNTDTQYFGPGTRLTVL.

The CDR3 nucleotides read TGTGCCTGGAGTGGTATGACGGAGCAGTACTTC. This sequence encodes CAWSGMTEQYF. J is TRBJ2-7 and V is TRBV30; the D is unclear. V lost 1 base to trimming and J lost 7 bases, with 8 bases between them. In germline, CDR1 is GTSNPN, CDR2 SVGIG (reference sequence). This CDR3 contains 11 residues. The whole variable domain, remainder taken from reference TRBV30 and TRBJ2-7, is SQTIHQWPATLVQPVGSPLSLECTVEGTSNPNLYWYRQAAGRGLQLLFYSVGIGQISSEVPQNLSASRPQDRQFILSSKKLLLSDSGFYLCAWSGMTEQYFGPGTRLTVT.

The chain links TRBV5-6 to TRBJ2-7, with D possibly being TRBD1 (5 bases). Trimming left V 3 bases short and J 3 bases short, with 16 bases between. This CDR3 contains 15 residues. Germline loops: CDR1 SGHDT, CDR2 YYEEEE. The CDR3: CASSSTLTELYEQYF. DNA of the CDR3: TGTGCCAGCAGCTCCACACTGACAGAACTCTACGAGCAGTACTTC.

The chain joins TRBV9 to TRBJ2-3; D gene uncertain. Germline CDR1 reads SGDLS; CDR2 reads YYNGEE. Trimming removed 4 bases at V and 6 bases at J, with 12 bases between. The CDR3 contains 13 residues. The CDR3 loop reads CASSPGGLDTQYF. In nucleotides, the CDR3 is TGTGCCAGCAGCCCAGGTGGGCTGGATACGCAGTATTTT.

This clonotype has just a few counts. This chain links TRBV4-3 with TRBJ2-3; 8 nucleotides agree with TRBD2. CDR3 length: 16 residues. The germline gives CDR1 LGHNA, CDR2 YSLEER. After removal of 0 bases from V and 3 bases from J, the junction contained 5 bases not matched to a gene. Written as DNA, the CDR3 is TGCGCCAGCAGCCAAGAAGGAGCGGGGGTAACAGATACGCAGTATTTT. It encodes CASSQEGAGVTDTQYF.

This clonotype has a handful of counts. The chain employs TRBV7-2 and TRBJ1-5, with D hard to call. The germline V gene encodes CDR1 SGHTA and CDR2 FQGNSA. The germline V and J ends were trimmed by 1 base and 2 bases, with 12 bases remaining between them. CDR3 length: 16 residues. DNA of the CDR3: TGTGCCAGCAGCTTAGAAGCGTTGGTGGGCAATCAGCCCCAGCATTTT. It yields the protein CASSLEALVGNQPQHF.

The genes are TRBV6-2 or TRBV6-3 and TRBJ1-2; D uncertain. Trimming cost V 5 bases and J 7 bases, with 11 bases left between them. This CDR3 is 12 amino acids long. Germline-derived CDR1 and CDR2 are MNHEY and SVGEGT. DNA for the CDR3: TGTGCCAGCAGTACCCGCCCCGGTGGCTACACCTTC. It yields the protein CASSTRPGGYTF.

The table lists this clonotype with many counts. DNA for the CDR3: TGTGCCAGCAGCTCGCCCCCCGACGGGACCGGGGAGACCCAGTACTTC. Residues: CASSSPPDGTGETQYF. This chain connects TRBV7-6 to TRBJ2-5; D is perhaps TRBD1 or TRBD2 (5 bases each). The CDR3 sequence is 16 residues long. Trimming removed 4 bases from V and 5 bases from J, with 20 bases in between. Germline CDR1 is SGHVS and CDR2 is FNYEAQ.

The chain uses TRBV9 and TRBJ2-7; TRBD2 agrees at 9 bases. CDR1 and CDR2 (germline): SGDLS, YYNGEE. The CDR3 is made up of 15 amino acids. Germline trimming cut 4 bases from V and 4 bases from J; bases unmatched to any gene: 9. The CDR3 here is CASSPEGSGGYEQYF. The DNA for the CDR3 is TGTGCCAGCAGCCCAGAGGGTAGCGGGGGATACGAGCAGTACTTC.